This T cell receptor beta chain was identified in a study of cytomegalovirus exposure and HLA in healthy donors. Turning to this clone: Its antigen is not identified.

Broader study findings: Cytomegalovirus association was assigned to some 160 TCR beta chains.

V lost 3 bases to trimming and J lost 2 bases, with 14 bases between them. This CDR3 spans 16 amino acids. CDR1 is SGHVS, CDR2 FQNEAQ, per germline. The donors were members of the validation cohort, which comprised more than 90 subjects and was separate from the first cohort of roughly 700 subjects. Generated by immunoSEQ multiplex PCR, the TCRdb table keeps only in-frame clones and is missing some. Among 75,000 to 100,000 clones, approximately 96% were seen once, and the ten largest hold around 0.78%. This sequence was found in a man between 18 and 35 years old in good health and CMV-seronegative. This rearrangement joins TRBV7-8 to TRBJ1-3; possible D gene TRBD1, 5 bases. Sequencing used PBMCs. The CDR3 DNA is TGTGCCAGCAGCTTCCGGCCTGGGGCAACTGGAAACACCATATATTTT. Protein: CASSFRPGATGNTIYF.